These 10 T cell receptor beta chains originate from one sample sequenced in a study of T cell responses to AZD1222 COVID-19 vaccine. TCRdb keeps only in-frame clones here, not all; method: immunoSEQ multiplex PCR. The table records about 110,000 clones, about 94% of them present only once. The sequences come from peripheral blood, collected 28 days after the second AZD1222 dose. The source is an adult who received the AZD1222 COVID-19 vaccine.

This rearrangement joins TRBV4-1 to TRBJ1-4; possibly TRBD1 for D (6 bases). The CDR3 consists of 13 residues. Germline V gene lookup returns CDR1 MGHRA and CDR2 YSYEKL. The V and J ends lost 3 bases and 7 bases respectively, with 9 bases between them. The CDR3 nucleotides read TGCGCCAGCAGCCACCTGGACAGTGAAAAACTGTTTTTT. Amino acid sequence: CASSHLDSEKLFF.

The CDR3 spells CASSVWQGHEQYF. CDR3 sequence (DNA): TGTGCCAGCAGTGTTTGGCAGGGACACGAGCAGTACTTC. The chain is built from TRBV2 and TRBJ2-7, with D possibly being TRBD1 or TRBD2 (5 bases each). Germline V CDR1 and CDR2: SNHLY, FYNNEI. V was trimmed by 4 bases and J by 5 bases, leaving 12 bases between them. The length of the CDR3 is 13 residues.

The chain recombines TRBV11-2 with TRBJ1-1; 7 nucleotides align to TRBD1. The V and J ends lost 1 base and 2 bases, in that order; junction bases with no gene match: 7. The germline CDR1 and CDR2 sequences are SGHAT and FQNNGV. CDR3 length equals 16 residues. The CDR3 here is CASSLGRGPANTEAFF. The CDR3, as DNA: TGTGCCAGCAGCTTAGGGAGGGGGCCCGCTAACACTGAAGCTTTCTTT.

V gene TRBV7-9 combines with J gene TRBJ1-1, with a tentative D call TRBD1 (5 bases). The germline CDR1 and CDR2 sequences are SEHNR and FQNEAQ (reference sequence). V shed 4 bases and J shed 1 base, with 13 bases lying between them. The CDR3 sequence is 15 residues long. The CDR3 DNA reads as TGTGCCAGCAGCTCCTCCCACGGGGGGAACACTGAAGCTTTCTTT. It is translated as CASSSSHGGNTEAFF.

V is TRBV3-1 (or the pseudogene TRBV3-2) and J is TRBJ1-4; D perhaps matches TRBD1 (5 bases). Trimming cost V 5 bases and J 2 bases, with 15 bases left between them. Germline CDR1 reads LGHDT; CDR2 reads YNNKEL (reference sequence). This CDR3 region has 16 residues. Written as DNA, the CDR3 is TGTGCCAGCAGCTTGAATCCCGGGGGGACTAATGAAAAACTGTTTTTT. This translates into CASSLNPGGTNEKLFF.

The chain is built from TRBV23-1 and TRBJ2-2, with D possibly called TRBD1 or TRBD2 (5 bases each). TRBV23-1 is marked as an open reading frame, function uncertain. This CDR3 region has 18 residues. V lost 1 base, J lost 4 bases, and 19 bases lay in between. The CDR3 region has the DNA TGCGCCAGCAGTCAATGTTTTCGAGGGGAGTGGGGCACCGGGGAGCTGTTTTTT. Its translation is CASSQCFRGEWGTGELFF.

The chain combines TRBV7-5 with TRBJ1-3. TRBV7-5 is deemed a pseudogene. This CDR3 comprises 15 residues. The CDR3 here is CVRSLAEGRRNTIYF. CDR3 coding DNA: TGTGTCAGAAGCTTAGCAGAGGGAAGGAGAAACACCATATATTTT.

The chain couples TRBV5-1 to TRBJ2-2, with 9 bases aligning to TRBD1. The trim removed 4 bases at V and 1 base at J, leaving 5 bases unmatched. Germline CDR1 reads SGHRS; CDR2 reads YFSETQ. This CDR3 is 16 amino acids long. This CDR3 is CASSPTGGGNTGELFF. The CDR3 nucleotides read TGCGCCAGCAGCCCAACAGGGGGCGGGAACACCGGGGAGCTGTTTTTT.

The V call is TRBV10-2, the J call TRBJ1-2, with D maybe TRBD1 (5 bases). The CDR3 has 15 amino acids. Germline V gives CDR1 WSHSY, CDR2 SAAADI. V was pared by 8 bases and J by 0 bases, with 16 bases between. The CDR3 loop reads CASGEFGTANYGYTF. The CDR3, as DNA: TGCGCCAGCGGGGAGTTCGGGACGGCTAACTATGGCTACACCTTC.

J is TRBJ2-1 and V is TRBV10-2; D remains ambiguous. The CDR3 is made up of 11 amino acids. Germline CDR1 and CDR2: WSHSY and SAAADI. V was trimmed by 2 bases and J by 13 bases, leaving 9 bases between them. CDR3 sequence: CASSEESQQFF. CDR3 bases: TGCGCCAGCAGTGAGGAAAGCCAACAGTTCTTC.